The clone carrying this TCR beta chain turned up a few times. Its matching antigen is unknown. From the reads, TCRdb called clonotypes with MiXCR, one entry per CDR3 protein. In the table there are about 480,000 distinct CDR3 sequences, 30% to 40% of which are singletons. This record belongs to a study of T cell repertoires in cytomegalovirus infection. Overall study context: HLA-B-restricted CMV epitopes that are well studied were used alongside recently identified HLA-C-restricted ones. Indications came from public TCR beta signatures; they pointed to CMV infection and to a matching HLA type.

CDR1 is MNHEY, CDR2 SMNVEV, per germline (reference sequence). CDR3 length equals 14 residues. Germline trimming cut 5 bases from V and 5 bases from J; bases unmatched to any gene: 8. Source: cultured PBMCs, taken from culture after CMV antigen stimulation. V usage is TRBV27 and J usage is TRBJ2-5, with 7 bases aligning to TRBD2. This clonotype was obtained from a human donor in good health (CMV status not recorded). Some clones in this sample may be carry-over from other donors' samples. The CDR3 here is CASSSGVSGETQYF. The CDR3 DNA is TGTGCCAGCAGTAGCGGGGTCTCTGGTGAGACCCAGTACTTC.